The 7 T cell receptor beta chains below were found in one sample sequenced in a study of shared clonotypes between healthy human individuals. Cells designated naive CD8 were CD45RO-negative and were positively selected for CCR7, with terminally differentiated effector memory CD45RA+ cells excluded. Sequenced by immunoSEQ multiplex PCR; TCRdb stores in-frame clones only, minus some. This sample has about 800,000 clones, with 96% found just once. Sequencing used naive CD8+ T cells sorted from blood. These receptors all stem from a man aged 25-40 years in good health.

The chain links TRBV2 to TRBJ2-6; unclear D gene. The CDR3 sequence is 15 residues long. Germline assignment: CDR1 SNHLY and CDR2 FYNNEI. Trimming removed 7 bases at V and 0 bases at J, with 10 bases between. The DNA of the CDR3 is TGTGCCAGCATAAAACCCCTCTCTGGGGCCAACGTCCTGACTTTC. Translation gives CASIKPLSGANVLTF.

The gene calls are TRBV6-1 and TRBJ2-7; 7 bases align to TRBD1. The CDR3 length is 14 residues. Unmatched junction bases numbered 6, after V lost 5 bases and J lost 2 bases. Germline CDR1 and CDR2: MNHNS and SASEGT. The CDR3 DNA reads as TGTGCCAGCAGTCCGGCCGGGACAGCCTACGAGCAGTACTTC. Translated, it gives CASSPAGTAYEQYF.

The chain recombines TRBV5-1 with TRBJ2-3, with D perhaps matching TRBD1 or TRBD2 (5 bases each). The V end was cut by 4 bases, the J end by 2 bases, with 11 bases between. This CDR3 spans 14 amino acids. Germline V gives CDR1 SGHRS, CDR2 YFSETQ. The DNA for the CDR3 is TGCGCCAGCAGCCCGGGGCAGGACACAGATACGCAGTATTTT. It is translated as CASSPGQDTDTQYF.

This clone was seen only once. The rearrangement joins TRBV27 to TRBJ2-1, with TRBD2 as a possible D gene (6 bases). CDR1 and CDR2 from the germline V gene are MNHEY and SMNVEV (reference sequence). V was shortened by 6 bases and J by 4 bases, with 16 bases between the two germline ends. This CDR3 has 15 residues. This CDR3 reads CASRELGGKYNEQFF. CDR3 bases: TGTGCCAGCAGAGAACTGGGCGGGAAGTACAATGAGCAGTTCTTC.

V and J are TRBV4-1 and TRBJ2-1; the D is unclear. In germline, CDR1 is MGHRA, CDR2 YSYEKL. CDR3 length: 13 amino acids. V dropped 0 bases and J dropped 7 bases, with 7 bases sitting between them. This CDR3 is CASSQEAGNEQFF. As DNA, the CDR3 is TGCGCCAGCAGCCAAGAGGCCGGTAATGAGCAGTTCTTC.

Points on this clone: Other DNA sequences from this sample encode an identical CDR3 as well. The V call is TRBV27, the J call TRBJ2-7; 7 positions agree with TRBD1. Germline values: CDR1 MNHEY, CDR2 SMNVEV (reference sequence). With 4 bases clipped from V and 1 base from J, the junction kept 1 base outside the gene matches. CDR3 length: 13 residues. The DNA for the CDR3 is TGTGCCAGCAGTTGGACAGGTTCCTACGAGCAGTACTTC. This sequence encodes CASSWTGSYEQYF.

The genes are TRBV19 and TRBJ2-1; 8 nucleotides line up with TRBD1. V gave up 2 bases and J gave up 6 bases; unmatched junction bases: 3. CDR3 length: 14 residues. Germline CDR1 reads LNHDA; CDR2 reads SQIVND (reference sequence). CDR3 sequence: CASSIWTGRNEQFF. CDR3 nucleotides: TGTGCCAGTAGTATATGGACAGGGCGCAATGAGCAGTTCTTC.